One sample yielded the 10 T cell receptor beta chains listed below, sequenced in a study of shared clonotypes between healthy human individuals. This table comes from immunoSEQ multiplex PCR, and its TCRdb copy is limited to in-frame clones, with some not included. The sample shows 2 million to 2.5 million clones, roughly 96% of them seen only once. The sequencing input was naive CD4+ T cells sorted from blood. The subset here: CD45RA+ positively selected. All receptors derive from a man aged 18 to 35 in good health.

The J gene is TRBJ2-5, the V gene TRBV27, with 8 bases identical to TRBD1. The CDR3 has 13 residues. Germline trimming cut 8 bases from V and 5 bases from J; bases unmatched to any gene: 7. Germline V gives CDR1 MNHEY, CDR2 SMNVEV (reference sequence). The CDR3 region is CASWGTGGETQYF. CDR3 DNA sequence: TGTGCCAGCTGGGGAACAGGGGGGGAGACCCAGTACTTC.

CDR3 residues: CATSRSGEAFF. CDR3 DNA sequence: TGTGCCACCAGCAGATCCGGTGAAGCTTTCTTT. The rearrangement links TRBV15 to TRBJ1-1; D remains ambiguous. Germline V lookup: CDR1 LNHNV, CDR2 YYDKDF (reference sequence). The CDR3 has 11 amino acids. The germline V and J ends were trimmed by 2 bases and 7 bases, with 5 bases remaining between them.

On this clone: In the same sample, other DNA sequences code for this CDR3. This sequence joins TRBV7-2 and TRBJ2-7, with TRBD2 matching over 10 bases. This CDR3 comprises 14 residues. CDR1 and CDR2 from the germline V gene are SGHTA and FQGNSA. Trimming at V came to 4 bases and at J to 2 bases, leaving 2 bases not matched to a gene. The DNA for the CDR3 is TGTGCCAGCAGCTCCAGCGGGAGGGCCTACGAGCAGTACTTC. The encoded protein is CASSSSGRAYEQYF. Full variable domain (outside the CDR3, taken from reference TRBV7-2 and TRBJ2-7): GAGVSQSPSNKVTEKGKDVELRCDPISGHTALYWYRQSLGQGLEFLIYFQGNSAPDKSGLPSDRFSAERTGGSVSTLTIQRTQQEDSAVYLCASSSSGRAYEQYFGPGTRLTVT.

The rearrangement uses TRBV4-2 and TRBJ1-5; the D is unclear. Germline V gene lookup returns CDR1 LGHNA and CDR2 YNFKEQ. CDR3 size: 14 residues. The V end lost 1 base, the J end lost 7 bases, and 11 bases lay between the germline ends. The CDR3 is CASSQGIGKQPQHF. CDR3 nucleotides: TGTGCCAGCAGCCAAGGAATTGGGAAACAGCCCCAGCATTTT.

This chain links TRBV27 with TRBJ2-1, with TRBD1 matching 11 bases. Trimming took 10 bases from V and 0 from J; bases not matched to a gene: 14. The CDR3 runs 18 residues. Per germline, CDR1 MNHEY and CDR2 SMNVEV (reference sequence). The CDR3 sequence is CANPGGTGGPCSYNEQFF. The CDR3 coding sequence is TGTGCCAACCCCGGAGGGACAGGGGGTCCCTGCTCCTACAATGAGCAGTTCTTC.

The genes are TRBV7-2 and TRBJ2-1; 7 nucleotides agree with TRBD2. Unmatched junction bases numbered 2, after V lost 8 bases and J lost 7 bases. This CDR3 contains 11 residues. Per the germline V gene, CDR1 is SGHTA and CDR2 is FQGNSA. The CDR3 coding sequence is TGTGCCAGCGCGGGAGAAAATGAGCAGTTCTTC. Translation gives CASAGENEQFF.

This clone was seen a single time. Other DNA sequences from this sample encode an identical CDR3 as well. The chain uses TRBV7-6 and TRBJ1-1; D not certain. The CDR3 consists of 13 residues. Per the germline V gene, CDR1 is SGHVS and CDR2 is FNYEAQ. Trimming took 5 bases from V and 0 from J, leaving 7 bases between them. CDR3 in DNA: TGTGCCAGCAGCCCAACATTGAACACTGAAGCTTTCTTT. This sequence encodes CASSPTLNTEAFF.

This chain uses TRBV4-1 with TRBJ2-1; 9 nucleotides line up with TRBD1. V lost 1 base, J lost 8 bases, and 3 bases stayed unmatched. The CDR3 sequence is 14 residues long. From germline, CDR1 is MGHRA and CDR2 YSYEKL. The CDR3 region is CASSQGDRVDEQFF. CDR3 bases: TGCGCCAGCAGCCAAGGGGACAGGGTAGATGAGCAGTTCTTC.

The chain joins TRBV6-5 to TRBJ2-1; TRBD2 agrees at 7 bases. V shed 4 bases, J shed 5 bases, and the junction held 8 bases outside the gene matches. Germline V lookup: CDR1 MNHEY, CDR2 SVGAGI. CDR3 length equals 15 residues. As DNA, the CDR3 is TGTGCCAGCAGTTTGGCGGGAGTAAACCACAATGAGCAGTTCTTC. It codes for CASSLAGVNHNEQFF.

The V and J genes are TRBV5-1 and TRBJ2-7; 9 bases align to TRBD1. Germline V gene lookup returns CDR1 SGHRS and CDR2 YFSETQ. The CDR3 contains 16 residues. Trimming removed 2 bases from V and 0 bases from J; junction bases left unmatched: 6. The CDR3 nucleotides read TGCGCCAGCAGCTTTTCCGGGACAGGGCTCTCCTACGAGCAGTACTTC. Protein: CASSFSGTGLSYEQYF.